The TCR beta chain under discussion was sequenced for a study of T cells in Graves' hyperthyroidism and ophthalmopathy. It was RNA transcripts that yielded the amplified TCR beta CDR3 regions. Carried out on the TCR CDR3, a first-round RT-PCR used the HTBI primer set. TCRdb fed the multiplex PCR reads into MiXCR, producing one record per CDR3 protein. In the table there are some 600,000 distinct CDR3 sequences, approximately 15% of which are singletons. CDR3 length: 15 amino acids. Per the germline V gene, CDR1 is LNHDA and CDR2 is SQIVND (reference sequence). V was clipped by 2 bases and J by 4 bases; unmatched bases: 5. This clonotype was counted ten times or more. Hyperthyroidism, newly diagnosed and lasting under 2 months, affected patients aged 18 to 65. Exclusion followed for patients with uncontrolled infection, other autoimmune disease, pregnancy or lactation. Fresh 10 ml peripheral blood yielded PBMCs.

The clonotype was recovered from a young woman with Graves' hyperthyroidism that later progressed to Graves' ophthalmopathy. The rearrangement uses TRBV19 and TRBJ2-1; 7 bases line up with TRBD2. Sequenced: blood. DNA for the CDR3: TGTGCCAGTAGTATAAGCGCTAGCGGTTACAATGAGCAGTTCTTC. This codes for CASSISASGYNEQFF.